This paragraph covers one T cell receptor (beta chain) sequence. This record comes from a study of OX40 agonist ivuxolimab in advanced cancers. Study details: Three patients had partial responses: one hepatocellular carcinoma, two cutaneous melanoma.

Profiled with immunoSEQ multiplex PCR; TCRdb holds only in-frame clones, not every one. The sample includes around 80,000 clones, more than 85% seen only once; the top ten take roughly 2.5%. The germline V gene encodes CDR1 MGHRA and CDR2 YSYEKL. With 1 base removed from V and 9 bases from J, the gap between germline ends came to 10 bases. The CDR3 is 13 residues long. The sequences come from CD4+ or CD8+ T cells sorted from blood, collected in a trial of the OX40 agonist ivuxolimab. The gene calls are TRBV4-1 and TRBJ1-5, with no clear D. The source of this sequence is an adult with an advanced solid tumor such as melanoma, head and neck, liver or kidney cancer. The CDR3 nucleotides are TGCGCCAGCAGCCAAGCCAAGGAGACGCCCCAGCATTTT. This gives the protein CASSQAKETPQHF.